A single sample is the source of the 30 T cell receptor beta chains below, sequenced in a study of blood T cell repertoires in COVID-19. Assay: immunoSEQ multiplex PCR; the TCRdb copy retains only in-frame clones and omits some. The sample consists of about 310,000 clones, about nine tenths of them appearing once. Sequencing used peripheral blood. Receptors were obtained from a woman in her twenties or thirties with COVID-19, enrolled during active disease.

This rearrangement joins TRBV6-1 to TRBJ2-4; 8 positions match TRBD2. From germline, CDR1 is MNHNS and CDR2 SASEGT. With V trimmed by 3 bases and J by 0 bases, 10 bases remained unmatched. This CDR3 is 18 amino acids long. The CDR3 reads CASSEGPAGDLAKNIQYF. CDR3 coding DNA: TGTGCCAGCAGTGAGGGGCCAGCGGGGGACCTAGCCAAAAACATTCAGTACTTC.

The chain combines TRBV5-1 with TRBJ1-1; no definite D call. Per the germline V gene, CDR1 is SGHRS and CDR2 is YFSETQ. The CDR3 loop spans 14 amino acids. The V end lost 0 bases, the J end lost 0 bases, and 6 bases lay between the germline ends. CDR3 region: CASSLVLMNTEAFF. The CDR3 DNA is TGCGCCAGCAGCTTGGTTCTTATGAACACTGAAGCTTTCTTT.

The CDR3 loop reads CASSHGQGTDTQYF. The CDR3, as DNA: TGCGCCAGCAGCCACGGACAGGGCACAGATACGCAGTATTTT. This sequence joins TRBV4-1 and TRBJ2-3; 7 bases agree with TRBD1. With V trimmed by 3 bases and J by 1 base, 1 base remained unmatched. Germline CDR1 reads MGHRA; CDR2 reads YSYEKL. The CDR3 totals 14 residues.

This chain links TRBV3-1 (or the pseudogene TRBV3-2) with TRBJ2-7; 16 bases align to TRBD2. The trim removed 4 bases at V and 4 bases at J, leaving 7 bases unmatched. The CDR3 contains 17 residues. Germline CDR1 reads LGHDT; CDR2 reads YNNKEL (reference sequence). CDR3 sequence reads: CASSLGLAGGPVYEQYF. The CDR3 bases are TGTGCCAGCAGCCTGGGACTAGCGGGAGGGCCAGTGTACGAGCAGTACTTC.

J is TRBJ1-4 and V is TRBV5-1; D is possibly TRBD1 (6 bases). CDR1 SGHRS and CDR2 YFSETQ come from the germline V gene. The CDR3 extends over 14 amino acids. The V end was cut by 2 bases, the J end by 10 bases, with 15 bases between. CDR3 in DNA: TGCGCCAGCAGCTTAAACCGGGACACCCGAAAACTGTTTTTT. Its translation is CASSLNRDTRKLFF.

This chain connects TRBV6-5 to TRBJ1-4; the match to TRBD1 covers 9 bases. The CDR3 is 16 amino acids. The V gene's germline CDR1 is MNHEY and CDR2 SVGAGI. Losses at the gene ends were 0 bases for V and 7 bases for J; bases not matched to a gene: 6. The CDR3 loop is CASSYSGQGQGEKLFF. The CDR3 DNA sequence: TGTGCCAGCAGTTACTCAGGACAGGGGCAAGGTGAAAAACTGTTTTTT.

The V and J genes are TRBV20-1 and TRBJ1-1, with D perhaps TRBD1 (6 bases). Looked up from germline, CDR1 is DFQATT and CDR2 is SNEGSKA (reference sequence). V was shortened by 3 bases and J by 0 bases, with 14 bases between the two germline ends. The CDR3 loop spans 15 amino acids. This CDR3 is CSASNGQLMNTEAFF. In nucleotides, the CDR3 is TGCAGTGCTAGTAACGGACAGTTAATGAACACTGAAGCTTTCTTT.

The V gene is TRBV5-4, the J gene TRBJ2-7, with 10 bases lining up with TRBD1. J was trimmed by 7 bases and V by 4 bases; bases with no gene match: 8. The CDR3 is 14 amino acids. Germline CDR1 is SGHNT and CDR2 is YYREEE (reference sequence). The CDR3 sequence: CASSRPGTGEEQYF. The DNA of the CDR3 is TGTGCCAGCAGCCGTCCCGGGACAGGGGAAGAGCAGTACTTC. The whole variable domain, remainder taken from reference TRBV5-4 and TRBJ2-7, is ETGVTQSPTHLIKTRGQQVTLRCSSQSGHNTVSWYQQALGQGPQFIFQYYREEENGRGNFPPRFSGLQFPNYSSELNVNALELDDSALYLCASSRPGTGEEQYFGPGTRLTVT.

This sequence joins TRBV14 and TRBJ1-1; D gene uncertain. Germline V gene sequence: CDR1 SGHDN, CDR2 FVKESK. The germline V and J ends were trimmed by 1 base and 0 bases, with 3 bases remaining between them. The CDR3 length is 13 residues. The CDR3: CASSQGVNTEAFF. CDR3 DNA sequence: TGTGCCAGCAGCCAAGGAGTGAACACTGAAGCTTTCTTT. The variable domain in full, with the rest retrieved from reference TRBV14 and TRBJ1-1, is EAGVTQFPSHSVIEKGQTVTLRCDPISGHDNLYWYRRVMGKEIKFLLHFVKESKQDESGMPNNRFLAERTGGTYSTLKVQPAELEDSGVYFCASSQGVNTEAFFGQGTRLTVV.

As for this clone: The sample contains more than one DNA sequence encoding this CDR3. V gene TRBV5-1 combines with J gene TRBJ1-2; 9 bases map to TRBD1. Germline CDR1 SGHRS, CDR2 YFSETQ. V lost 4 bases, J lost 1 base, and 2 bases stayed unmatched. This CDR3 is built from 14 residues. The CDR3 DNA reads as TGCGCCAGCAGCACGGGACAGGGTAACTATGGCTACACCTTC. Amino acid sequence: CASSTGQGNYGYTF. The full variable domain, rest sourced from reference TRBV5-1 and TRBJ1-2, is KAGVTQTPRYLIKTRGQQVTLSCSPISGHRSVSWYQQTPGQGLQFLFEYFSETQRNKGNFPGRFSGRQFSNSRSEMNVSTLELGDSALYLCASSTGQGNYGYTFGSGTRLTVV.

The chain recombines TRBV4-1 with TRBJ1-4; D gene uncertain. Germline CDR1 MGHRA, CDR2 YSYEKL. Trimming shortened V by 1 base and J by 0 bases, and 9 bases separated the two germline ends. This CDR3 is built from 16 residues. The CDR3 sequence is CASSQATQATNEKLFF. DNA of the CDR3: TGCGCCAGCAGCCAAGCGACTCAAGCAACTAATGAAAAACTGTTTTTT.

In this sample, this clone turned up once. This chain links TRBV6-2 or TRBV6-3 with TRBJ2-7; D not resolved. CDR3 size: 11 residues. From germline, CDR1 is MNHEY and CDR2 SVGEGT. V lost 5 bases to trimming and J lost 3 bases, with 5 bases between them. As DNA, the CDR3 is TGTGCCAGCAGTACCGGCTACGAGCAGTACTTC. Its translation: CASSTGYEQYF.

The chain links TRBV7-2 to TRBJ2-5; TRBD1 aligns across 8 bases. With 7 bases clipped from V and 5 bases from J, the junction kept 12 bases outside the gene matches. Per germline, CDR1 SGHTA and CDR2 FQGNSA. The CDR3 consists of 15 residues. CDR3 DNA sequence: TGTGCCAGCACCTCACCTCTCAGGGGGCGGGAGACCCAGTACTTC. As protein: CASTSPLRGRETQYF.

This clone occurred once. This sequence joins TRBV5-8 and TRBJ2-1; the match to TRBD2 covers 7 bases. The V gene's germline CDR1 is SGHTS and CDR2 YDEGEE. The CDR3 has 18 amino acids. V lost 2 bases to trimming and J lost 0 bases; unmatched junction nucleotides: 11. The CDR3 protein is CASSFVSGPLSSYNEQFF. As DNA, the CDR3 is TGTGCCAGCAGCTTCGTTAGCGGGCCATTGAGCTCCTACAATGAGCAGTTCTTC.

This chain uses TRBV6-5 with TRBJ1-2; D gene uncertain. This CDR3 has 11 residues. The V gene lost 6 bases and the J gene lost 8 bases, with 10 bases spanning the gap. From germline, CDR1 is MNHEY and CDR2 SVGAGI. The CDR3 is CASRTTQGYTF. In nucleotides, the CDR3 is TGTGCCAGCAGGACGACACAAGGCTACACCTTC.

The chain recombines TRBV6-6 with TRBJ1-1; D is perhaps TRBD1 (5 bases). Trimming cost V 5 bases and J 1 base, with 11 bases left between them. Germline V gene lookup returns CDR1 MNHNY and CDR2 SVGAGI (reference sequence). The CDR3 length is 14 residues. The CDR3 loop reads CASSPLRENTEAFF. The DNA of the CDR3 is TGTGCCAGCAGTCCCCTCAGGGAGAACACTGAAGCTTTCTTT.

The chain joins TRBV27 to TRBJ1-2; the D gene is possibly TRBD1 (5 bases). Germline values: CDR1 MNHEY, CDR2 SMNVEV (reference sequence). Trimming removed 6 bases at V and 2 bases at J, with 10 bases between. This CDR3 is 13 amino acids long. CDR3 sequence (DNA): TGTGCCAGCAGGGGAGGGGCGAACTATGGCTACACCTTC. Its translation: CASRGGANYGYTF.

The chain is built from TRBV19 and TRBJ2-3; TRBD1 agrees at 7 bases. J was trimmed by 1 base and V by 5 bases; bases with no gene match: 9. This CDR3 has 16 residues. Germline V CDR1 and CDR2: LNHDA, SQIVND (reference sequence). CDR3 protein: CASSVPPGTGTDTQYF. CDR3 sequence (DNA): TGTGCCAGTAGTGTCCCCCCCGGGACAGGCACAGATACGCAGTATTTT.

V and J are TRBV5-1 and TRBJ1-2, with D possibly being TRBD1 (5 bases). The CDR3 contains 14 residues. CDR1 and CDR2 from the germline V gene are SGHRS and YFSETQ. Trimming took 3 bases from V and 6 from J, leaving 15 bases between them. CDR3 amino acids: CASSWGGEGNGYTF. The CDR3 DNA reads as TGCGCCAGCAGCTGGGGCGGGGAAGGGAATGGCTACACCTTC.

The chain couples TRBV24-1 to TRBJ2-7, with 7 nucleotides matching TRBD2. CDR3 length equals 15 residues. Trimming cost V 5 bases and J 0 bases; bases outside gene matches: 6. The V gene's germline CDR1 is KGHDR and CDR2 SFDVKD. The CDR3 sequence is CATSASSGSSYEQYF. CDR3 bases: TGTGCCACCAGTGCGTCTAGCGGTTCCTCCTACGAGCAGTACTTC.

The rearrangement joins TRBV12-5 to TRBJ1-3; D gene uncertain. V shed 7 bases and J shed 0 bases, with 13 bases lying between them. CDR3 length: 15 amino acids. Germline V gives CDR1 LGHNT, CDR2 FRNRAP. This chain's CDR3 is CASAQMLSSGNTIYF. The CDR3 nucleotides are TGTGCTAGTGCCCAAATGCTAAGCTCTGGAAACACCATATATTTT.

V usage is TRBV14 and J usage is TRBJ2-1; 9 bases are a match to TRBD2. Germline V CDR1 and CDR2: SGHDN, FVKESK. Trimming at V came to 0 bases and at J to 7 bases, leaving 16 bases not matched to a gene. The CDR3 totals 19 residues. CDR3 nucleotide sequence: TGTGCCAGCAGCCAAGAAATCTACCCCCGTAGCGGGAGAAGTAATGAGCAGTTCTTC. Amino acid sequence: CASSQEIYPRSGRSNEQFF.

This chain joins TRBV7-8 and TRBJ1-5; a possible D gene is TRBD1 (5 bases). This CDR3 is 12 amino acids long. Per the germline V gene, CDR1 is SGHVS and CDR2 is FQNEAQ. V was clipped by 5 bases and J by 7 bases, with 9 bases between them. CDR3: CASSIGAQPQHF. For the CDR3, the DNA is TGTGCCAGCAGCATTGGGGCCCAGCCCCAGCATTTT.

The genes are TRBV29-1 and TRBJ2-7, with 7 bases matching TRBD1. V dropped 2 bases and J dropped 0; count of bases not matched to a gene: 4. The CDR3 runs to 14 residues. Looked up from germline, CDR1 is SQVTM and CDR2 is ANQGSEA. In DNA form, the CDR3 reads TGCAGCGTTGAACGACAGGGACCCTCCTACGAGCAGTACTTC. Translated: CSVERQGPSYEQYF.

The genes are TRBV11-2 and TRBJ1-2; 11 bases align to TRBD1. Trimming took 1 base from V and 4 from J; bases not matched to a gene: 2. Germline-derived CDR1 and CDR2 are SGHAT and FQNNGV. The CDR3 spans 15 residues. The CDR3 sequence is CASSLGTGGFYGYTF. CDR3 in DNA: TGTGCCAGCAGCTTAGGGACAGGGGGCTTCTATGGCTACACCTTC.

The chain recombines TRBV27 with TRBJ2-2; 12 bases align to TRBD2. J was trimmed by 4 bases and V by 2 bases; bases with no gene match: 5. Germline V gives CDR1 MNHEY, CDR2 SMNVEV (reference sequence). The CDR3 is made up of 17 amino acids. In DNA form, the CDR3 reads TGTGCCAGCAGTTTAACTAGCGGGAGGCCACGCACCGGGGAGCTGTTTTTT. Translation: CASSLTSGRPRTGELFF.

V usage is TRBV19 and J usage is TRBJ1-1, with 9 bases matching TRBD1. Germline CDR1 reads LNHDA; CDR2 reads SQIVND (reference sequence). V gave up 3 bases and J gave up 7 bases; unmatched junction bases: 9. The CDR3 has 15 residues. CDR3 bases: TGTGCCAGTAGTATCCCGCCCGGACAGGGGATTGAAGCTTTCTTT. This codes for CASSIPPGQGIEAFF. Variable domain in full (rest from reference TRBV19 and TRBJ1-1): DGGITQSPKYLFRKEGQNVTLSCEQNLNHDAMYWYRQDPGQGLRLIYYSQIVNDFQKGDIAEGYSVSREKKESFPLTVTSAQKNPTAFYLCASSIPPGQGIEAFFGQGTRLTVV.

The chain combines TRBV10-2 with TRBJ1-2; D unclear. Germline assignment: CDR1 WSHSY and CDR2 SAAADI. The V and J ends lost 2 bases and 8 bases respectively, with 15 bases between them. This CDR3 contains 14 residues. The CDR3 sequence: CASSEPGGGRGYTF. CDR3 coding DNA: TGCGCCAGCAGTGAGCCGGGTGGTGGTAGAGGCTACACCTTC.

This chain joins TRBV6-1 and TRBJ1-4; possibly TRBD1 for D (6 bases). Germline CDR1 reads MNHNS; CDR2 reads SASEGT. The length of the CDR3 is 14 residues. V was pared by 2 bases and J by 7 bases, with 11 bases between. CDR3 DNA: TGTGCCAGCAGTGAACTACAGGGCGTTGAAAAACTGTTTTTT. Translation: CASSELQGVEKLFF.

The chain uses TRBV18 and TRBJ1-1; D possibly corresponds to TRBD1 (6 bases). This CDR3 comprises 16 residues. Trimming cost V 1 base and J 2 bases, with 14 bases left between them. Germline V CDR1 and CDR2: KGHSH, LQKENI. CDR3 residues: CASSPLRPGANTEAFF. CDR3 nucleotide sequence: TGTGCCAGCTCACCACTTCGGCCAGGGGCCAACACTGAAGCTTTCTTT.